Sequencing of this T cell receptor beta chain was carried out in a study of Graves' ophthalmopathy and Graves' hyperthyroidism. Whole-study context: Pretreatment peripheral blood was obtained at initial diagnosis.

CDR3 regions of TCR beta were amplified from RNA transcripts. HTBI-primed RT-PCR formed the first round, and a multiplex PCR formed the second. A single record per CDR3 protein comes from TCRdb applying MiXCR to the multiplex PCR reads. The profile shows around 400,000 distinct CDR3 sequences, roughly 21% of them singletons. Uncontrolled infections, other autoimmune diseases, pregnancy or lactation barred patients from enrollment. As diagnostic evidence, clinical symptoms, serum thyroxine, TRAb, thyroid ultrasound and orbital computed tomography were relied upon. This clonotype was counted ten times or more. Its target is not known. Study-wide findings and caveats: Also, most clonotypes expanded in the thyroid above 0.001 frequency appeared in blood.

Trimming left V 0 bases short and J 5 bases short, with 10 bases between. The CDR3 runs to 14 residues. Germline V CDR1 and CDR2: ENHRY, SYGVKD. The origin of this receptor is a woman aged 18-29 years with stable Graves' hyperthyroidism. J is TRBJ2-5 and V is TRBV10-3; perhaps TRBD1 as D (8 bases). Material for sequencing was peripheral blood. The CDR3 region is CAISESQGGETQYF. CDR3 nucleotides: TGTGCCATCAGTGAGTCACAGGGGGGGGAGACCCAGTACTTC.